Shown below are 11 T cell receptor beta chains from a single sample sequenced in a study of cytomegalovirus exposure and HLA in healthy donors. The PCR ran on 60 Vbeta and 13 Jbeta primers. Sequencing was performed with immunoSEQ multiplex PCR; in TCRdb, only in-frame clones are kept and a portion is missing. The table shows under 130,000 clones, with roughly 70% occurring only once. Sequenced material: PBMCs. These receptors all come from a woman in her fifties or sixties in good health and CMV-seronegative.

This rearrangement joins TRBV5-1 to TRBJ1-4; a weak D match, TRBD1 (5 bases). The CDR3 extends over 15 amino acids. The germline V gene has CDR1 SGHRS and CDR2 YFSETQ. Trimming shortened V by 4 bases and J by 5 bases, and 15 bases separated the two germline ends. The CDR3 DNA reads TGCGCCAGCAGCCTGGCTCAGGGAGGGAATGAAAAACTGTTTTTT. Residues: CASSLAQGGNEKLFF.

V is TRBV5-8 and J is TRBJ2-7; D not certain. The ends were cut back, 4 bases at V and 5 bases at J, with 13 bases in the middle. Germline CDR1 and CDR2: SGHTS and YDEGEE. This CDR3 is 13 amino acids long. CDR3 nucleotide sequence: TGTGCCAGCAGCCCCCCCGGGTGGAACGAGCAGTACTTC. This gives the protein CASSPPGWNEQYF.

The genes are TRBV19 and TRBJ2-7, with 12 bases aligning to TRBD1. V dropped 7 bases and J dropped 12; count of bases not matched to a gene: 19. Germline CDR1 reads LNHDA; CDR2 reads SQIVND (reference sequence). The CDR3 is 16 amino acids. In DNA, the CDR3 is TGTGCCAGTACCCTTAGTGGGACAGGGGGCCATTTGTCCCTGTACTTC. This translates into CASTLSGTGGHLSLYF.

The chain combines TRBV5-6 with TRBJ2-1, with D possibly being TRBD2 (6 bases). The V end lost 4 bases, the J end lost 4 bases, and 9 bases lay between the germline ends. The germline CDR1 and CDR2 sequences are SGHDT and YYEEEE. CDR3 length equals 13 residues. The CDR3 loop is CASSTTSYNEQFF. The CDR3 nucleotides read TGTGCCAGCAGCACGACTAGTTACAATGAGCAGTTCTTC. The full variable domain, its missing parts supplied by reference TRBV5-6 and TRBJ2-1, is DAGVTQSPTHLIKTRGQQVTLRCSPKSGHDTVSWYQQALGQGPQFIFQYYEEEERQRGNFPDRFSGHQFPNYSSELNVNALLLGDSALYLCASSTTSYNEQFFGPGTRLTVL.

V gene TRBV30 combines with J gene TRBJ1-5; the D gene is possibly TRBD1 (6 bases). The CDR3 totals 13 residues. Trimming shortened V by 2 bases and J by 5 bases, and 10 bases separated the two germline ends. Germline assignment: CDR1 GTSNPN and CDR2 SVGIG (reference sequence). CDR3 sequence reads: CAWSTGSYQPQHF. The CDR3 bases are TGTGCCTGGAGTACAGGGTCCTATCAGCCCCAGCATTTT.

V usage is TRBV5-1 and J usage is TRBJ2-7; 9 positions agree with TRBD1. Trimming at V came to 3 bases and at J to 2 bases, leaving 18 bases not matched to a gene. Germline V CDR1 and CDR2: SGHRS, YFSETQ. This CDR3 region has 19 residues. The CDR3 sequence: CASSYPGQGDPRRAYEQYF. The CDR3 DNA follows: TGCGCCAGCAGCTACCCGGGACAGGGCGATCCGAGGAGGGCCTACGAGCAGTACTTC.

The chain couples TRBV5-8 to TRBJ1-5; weak D call: TRBD1 (5 bases). Germline CDR1 and CDR2: SGHTS and YDEGEE. This CDR3 has 14 residues. V lost 1 base and J lost 2, with 7 bases in between. The CDR3 nucleotides read TGTGCCAGCAGCTTGTCGGGGGGCAATCAGCCCCAGCATTTT. Its translation: CASSLSGGNQPQHF.

This clone showed up just once. This chain joins TRBV18 and TRBJ2-6, with 7 bases that match TRBD1. Germline V lookup: CDR1 KGHSH, CDR2 LQKENI. The CDR3 contains 18 residues. Trimming took 3 bases from V and 0 from J; bases not matched to a gene: 8. CDR3 protein: CASSPQRQGNSGANVLTF. CDR3 DNA: TGTGCCAGCTCACCGCAAAGACAGGGAAACTCTGGGGCCAACGTCCTGACTTTC. Full variable domain (rest looked up from reference TRBV18 and TRBJ2-6): NAGVMQNPRHLVRRRGQEARLRCSPMKGHSHVYWYRQLPEEGLKFMVYLQKENIIDESGMPKERFSAEFPKEGPSILRIQQVVRGDSAAYFCASSPQRQGNSGANVLTFGAGSRLTVL.

This clone occurred a few times. The V and J genes are TRBV28 and TRBJ2-1; maybe TRBD2 (6 bases). V was clipped by 7 bases and J by 1 base, with 17 bases between them. There are 16 residues in the CDR3. Germline V CDR1 and CDR2: MDHEN, SYDVKM. The CDR3 DNA is TGTGCCAGCACCACTCGTTGGGGGGTTTCCTACAATGAGCAGTTCTTC. It is translated as CASTTRWGVSYNEQFF. Based on the CDR3 plus reference TRBV28 and TRBJ2-1, the full variable domain is DVKVTQSSRYLVKRTGEKVFLECVQDMDHENMFWYRQDPGLGLRLIYFSYDVKMKEKGDIPEGYSVSREKKERFSLILESASTNQTSMYLCASTTRWGVSYNEQFFGPGTRLTVL.

This clone has only a few counts. This chain uses TRBV5-1 with TRBJ2-5; the match to TRBD2 covers 10 bases. The end of the DNA fits TRBJ2-7 better, so the J call may be wrong. This CDR3 has 15 amino acids. Germline CDR1 is SGHRS and CDR2 is YFSETQ. The CDR3 region is CASSRNSGGRYEQYF. For the CDR3, the DNA is TGCGCCAGCAGCCGAAATAGCGGGGGGCGCTACGAGCAGTACTTC.

The V and J genes are TRBV4-1 and TRBJ1-1; D not resolved. The CDR3 totals 14 residues. Trimming stripped 3 bases from V and 2 bases from J, with 10 bases between. Germline V gives CDR1 MGHRA, CDR2 YSYEKL. The CDR3 loop is CASSQHSTNTEAFF. The CDR3 nucleotides are TGCGCCAGCAGCCAGCACAGTACCAACACTGAAGCTTTCTTT.